This TCR beta chain stems from a study of T cell clones after liver transplantation. Study at large: Immunosuppression withdrawal was tried within 2 years after liver transplantation in this trial.

Per germline, CDR1 SEHNR and CDR2 FQNEAQ (reference sequence). CDR3 size: 17 residues. After removal of 6 bases from V and 2 bases from J, the junction contained 12 bases not matched to a gene. Using immunoSEQ multiplex PCR, the repertoire was profiled, and TCRdb retains in-frame clones only, with some absent. This sample has 95,000 to 110,000 clones, with roughly 80% found just once. The clonotype was recovered from a human patient who received a liver transplant. Some of the T cells might come from the graft donor. The material sequenced was CD4+ T cells from blood, taken around 49 months after liver transplant. V gene TRBV7-9 combines with J gene TRBJ2-1, with 8 bases aligning to TRBD2. This CDR3 is CASSPPIRLAPYNEQFF. For the CDR3, the DNA is TGTGCCAGCAGTCCACCCATACGACTAGCGCCCTACAATGAGCAGTTCTTC.